This TCR beta chain was identified in a study of OX40 agonist ivuxolimab in advanced cancers. There are 17 residues in the CDR3. Using immunoSEQ multiplex PCR, the repertoire was profiled, and TCRdb retains in-frame clones only, with some absent. The table lists tens of thousands of clones, about 92% of them singletons. The J gene is TRBJ2-1, the V gene TRBV21-1; TRBD2 was called by the table and not checked on the DNA. TRBV21-1 represents a pseudogene. The receptor's source is an adult with an advanced solid tumor such as melanoma, head and neck, liver or kidney cancer. The sequencing here drew on CD4+ or CD8+ T cells sorted from blood, taken in a trial of the OX40 agonist ivuxolimab. The DNA for the CDR3 is TGTGCCAGCAGCAAAGGCCCTCGGGGACTCTTATACAATGAGCAGTTCTTC. Translated, it gives CASSKGPRGLLYNEQFF.